This TCR beta chain was identified during a study of cytomegalovirus exposure and HLA in healthy donors. V lost 3 bases and J 3 bases, leaving 8 bases between the germline ends. CDR1 and CDR2 from the germline V gene are SGHVS and FNYEAQ. This CDR3 contains 13 residues. PCR involved 60 Vbeta and 13 Jbeta primers. The method was immunoSEQ multiplex PCR; TCRdb's version includes in-frame clones alone and lacks a portion of them. The table shows under 150,000 clones, with about 77% occurring only once. The source of this sequence is a woman in her forties in good health and CMV-seronegative. Sequenced sample: PBMCs. The chain links TRBV7-6 to TRBJ1-1; no clear D gene. The CDR3: CASSFGQDTEAFF. In nucleotides, the CDR3 is TGTGCCAGCAGCTTTGGCCAAGACACTGAAGCTTTCTTT.